This T cell receptor (beta chain) was retrieved from a study of cytomegalovirus exposure and HLA in healthy donors. The primer mix had 60 Vbeta and 13 Jbeta primers. The protocol was immunoSEQ multiplex PCR, while the TCRdb copy is restricted to in-frame clones and leaves out a portion. The sample has under 150,000 clones, 84% seen once; the top ten hold about 2.6%. V lost 1 base and J lost 3, with 12 bases in between. Germline V gives CDR1 SSHAT, CDR2 FNYEAQ (reference sequence). CDR3 size: 16 residues. This TCR was recovered from a boy between 2 and 10 years old in good health and CMV-seronegative. Sequenced: PBMCs. The V and J genes are TRBV7-7 and TRBJ1-4; D perhaps matches TRBD1 (6 bases). Here the CDR3 DNA reads TGTGCCAGCAGCTTAGTAAACGACAGGCCTAATGAAAAACTGTTTTTT. Its protein product is CASSLVNDRPNEKLFF.